The 4 T cell receptor beta chains below come from one sample, sequenced in a study of a mutant IDH1 vaccine in newly diagnosed glioma. Indicated time point: baseline, week 1 (first vaccination visit). Sample treatment: pre-vaccination baseline after standard-of-care therapy. Repertoires were generated with immunoSEQ multiplex PCR, while TCRdb's copy carries only in-frame clones and drops some. The table lists about 66,000 clones, around 86% of them singletons, with about 3% in the top ten. This sample comprised PBMCs, obtained from a glioma patient treated with radiotherapy, temozolomide or both. These TCRs come from a man aged 25 to 40 with glioma.

The rearrangement uses TRBV5-1 and TRBJ2-2; TRBD1 matches at 10 bases. Germline V gives CDR1 SGHRS, CDR2 YFSETQ. The CDR3 length is 17 residues. V lost 3 bases and J lost 5; bases outside the gene matches: 10. The CDR3 spells CASSSTMTGGRTGELFF. In DNA form, the CDR3 reads TGCGCCAGCAGCTCTACTATGACAGGGGGCCGGACCGGGGAGCTGTTTTTT.

The chain carries TRBV7-6 and TRBJ1-1; 9 bases match TRBD1. The CDR3 contains 14 residues. Trimming removed 2 bases from V and 6 bases from J; junction bases left unmatched: 4. Germline-derived CDR1 and CDR2 are SGHVS and FNYEAQ. In nucleotides, the CDR3 is TGTGCCAGCAGCTTAACCGGGACAGGGCCTGAAGCTTTCTTT. Protein: CASSLTGTGPEAFF.

This clone was picked up a small number of times. The chain carries TRBV9 and TRBJ1-4, with unresolved D. CDR3 length equals 10 residues. CDR1 is SGDLS and CDR2 is YYNGEE in the germline V gene. Between the trimmed V and J ends, which lost 3 bases and 8 bases, there was a span of 2 bases. Written as DNA, the CDR3 is TGTGCCAGCAGCGGAGAAAAACTGTTTTTT. Translation gives CASSGEKLFF.

The chain combines TRBV29-1 with TRBJ1-2; D uncertain. Between the trimmed V and J ends, which lost 0 bases and 4 bases, there was a span of 18 bases. There are 16 residues in the CDR3. CDR1 and CDR2 (germline): SQVTM, ANQGSEA. CDR3 DNA: TGCAGCGTTGAAGATGAAATAAAGTCCGGACTCTATGGCTACACCTTC. Protein sequence: CSVEDEIKSGLYGYTF.